These 3 T cell receptor beta chains came from one sample sequenced in a study of cytomegalovirus exposure and HLA in healthy donors (dated by TCRdb to 2016 to 2017). Library method: the immunoSEQ multiplex PCR assay. A mixture of 60 forward primers for TCR Vbeta segments and 13 reverse primers for TCR Jbeta segments was used in the multiplex PCR. TCRdb took this table from immuneACCESS and kept in-frame rearrangements with V and J called. Such tables lack part of the clones; where checked against another copy, unresolved V genes explain under half of the gap, and the rest is unexplained. Recorded for this sample are nearly 110,000 clones; about four fifths of them occurred a single time. The ten largest clones add up to around 6.4% of the sample. Sequencing was carried out using PBMCs. The source is a woman between 45 and 60 years old in good health and CMV-seropositive.

The V call is TRBV9, the J call TRBJ1-1; 7 bases match TRBD1. J was trimmed by 1 base and V by 4 bases; bases with no gene match: 13. Germline loops: CDR1 SGDLS, CDR2 YYNGEE. This CDR3 comprises 17 residues. The CDR3 sequence: CASSRSGDRWGNTEAFF. In nucleotides, the CDR3 is TGTGCCAGCAGCCGCAGTGGGGACAGATGGGGGAACACTGAAGCTTTCTTT.

The chain uses TRBV4-2 and TRBJ2-5; 16 bases align to TRBD2. Losses at the gene ends were 0 bases for V and 5 bases for J; bases not matched to a gene: 0. The CDR3 has 16 amino acids. CDR1 is LGHNA, CDR2 YNFKEQ, per germline. CDR3 in amino acids: CASSQEGLAGGETQYF. CDR3 bases: TGTGCCAGCAGCCAAGAGGGACTAGCGGGGGGGGAGACCCAGTACTTC.

This chain connects TRBV9 to TRBJ2-1, with D possibly being TRBD2 (6 bases). V lost 0 bases to trimming and J lost 4 bases, with 14 bases between them. Germline-derived CDR1 and CDR2 are SGDLS and YYNGEE. The CDR3 spans 16 residues. The CDR3 spells CASSVDSAGRYNEQFF. CDR3 coding DNA: TGTGCCAGCAGCGTAGACTCAGCGGGCCGATACAATGAGCAGTTCTTC.